Below, 16 T cell receptor beta chains from the same sample are listed, as sequenced in a study of cytomegalovirus exposure and HLA in healthy donors. The PCR contained 60 Vbeta and 13 Jbeta primers. Clones were sequenced by immunoSEQ multiplex PCR, and TCRdb holds only the in-frame ones, with some missing. The sample carries under 150,000 clones, over 60% recorded once. The sample consisted of PBMCs. The source is a human donor in good health.

This rearrangement joins TRBV15 to TRBJ2-5; 12 bases map to TRBD2. The CDR3 covers 19 residues. CDR1 and CDR2 from the germline V gene are LNHNV and YYDKDF (reference sequence). Trimming at V came to 1 base and at J to 0 bases, leaving 9 bases not matched to a gene. CDR3 sequence reads: CATSRVGRLAGANQETQYF. The CDR3 nucleotides are TGTGCCACCAGCAGAGTTGGGCGACTAGCGGGGGCCAACCAAGAGACCCAGTACTTC.

The chain couples TRBV14 to TRBJ2-1; D might be TRBD2 (6 bases). The CDR3 is made up of 17 amino acids. Germline V gene data show CDR1 as SGHDN and CDR2 as FVKESK. The V end lost 5 bases, the J end lost 0 bases, and 17 bases lay between the germline ends. CDR3 residues: CASSFFGGTSSYNEQFF. CDR3 coding DNA: TGTGCCAGCAGCTTTTTTGGGGGGACGAGCTCCTACAATGAGCAGTTCTTC.

Details on this clone: A read error may account for a junction end that differs from germline. The chain carries TRBV7-9 and TRBJ1-5, with D hard to call. From germline, CDR1 is SEHNR and CDR2 FQNEAQ (reference sequence). The CDR3 extends over 12 amino acids. Here the CDR3 DNA reads TGTTCCAGCAGCTCCAGTAATCAGCCCCAGCATTTT. Its translation: CSSSSSNQPQHF.

The chain uses TRBV27 and TRBJ2-7, with TRBD1 matching over 8 bases. The CDR3 covers 14 residues. The germline V gene encodes CDR1 MNHEY and CDR2 SMNVEV (reference sequence). Trimming took 2 bases from V and 4 from J; bases not matched to a gene: 4. The CDR3 reads CASSLTGQVYEQYF. CDR3 DNA: TGTGCCAGCAGTTTAACGGGACAGGTTTACGAGCAGTACTTC.

Regarding this clone: A junction end diverges from the germline sequence, so it may reflect a read error. This sequence joins TRBV28 and TRBJ2-7; D unclear. Germline V gene sequence: CDR1 MDHEN, CDR2 SYDVKM. This CDR3 region has 11 residues. The CDR3: CASSLRSEEYF. In DNA, the CDR3 is TGTGCCAGCAGTTTACGGTCCGAGGAGTACTTC.

The chain recombines TRBV5-1 with TRBJ1-1; D unclear. CDR1 and CDR2 (germline): SGHRS, YFSETQ. CDR3 length: 14 residues. Trimming removed 0 bases from V and 3 bases from J, with 9 bases in between. The CDR3 spells CASSLAAPHTEAFF. The CDR3 DNA reads TGCGCCAGCAGCTTGGCTGCGCCTCACACTGAAGCTTTCTTT.

The chain has TRBV30 and TRBJ2-7; TRBD1 matches 7 bases. CDR1 is GTSNPN, CDR2 SVGIG, per germline (reference sequence). This CDR3 comprises 14 residues. The V segment lost 0 bases and the J segment 7 bases; nucleotides outside the gene matches: 9. CDR3 bases: TGTGCCTGGAGTGTGGCAGGGGGAAGGCGGGAGCAGTACTTC. Translation: CAWSVAGGRREQYF.

This clone was counted only a few times. This chain joins TRBV9 and TRBJ1-5; maybe TRBD1 (5 bases). The CDR3 is 15 amino acids. The V gene's germline CDR1 is SGDLS and CDR2 YYNGEE. Trimming cost V 0 bases and J 4 bases, with 11 bases left between them. The CDR3 loop reads CASSVGEGQNQPQHF. Written as DNA, the CDR3 is TGTGCCAGCAGCGTAGGGGAGGGGCAAAATCAGCCCCAGCATTTT.

This clone was seen a single time. The V gene is TRBV19, the J gene TRBJ2-5; possibly TRBD1 for D (6 bases). Trimming took 5 bases from V and 5 from J, leaving 15 bases between them. Germline loops: CDR1 LNHDA, CDR2 SQIVND (reference sequence). The CDR3 sequence is 14 residues long. The CDR3 reads CASSPQGSRETQYF. Here the CDR3 DNA reads TGTGCCAGTAGTCCACAGGGTAGTCGGGAGACCCAGTACTTC.

The chain is built from TRBV11-3 and TRBJ2-1; no clear D. V was pared by 4 bases and J by 0 bases, with 16 bases between. CDR1 is SGHNT, CDR2 YENEEA, per germline. There are 17 residues in the CDR3. As DNA, the CDR3 is TGTGCCAGCAGCTCCAATCCGACTCTCAGCTCCTACAATGAGCAGTTCTTC. Amino acids: CASSSNPTLSSYNEQFF.

This sequence joins TRBV6-1 and TRBJ1-1; 7 bases are a match to TRBD1. This CDR3 has 14 residues. The ends lost 6 bases at V and 4 bases at J; junction bases unmatched: 8. In germline, CDR1 is MNHNS, CDR2 SASEGT. The CDR3 sequence is CASREQGKGTEAFF. In nucleotides, the CDR3 is TGTGCCAGCAGGGAACAGGGGAAAGGCACTGAAGCTTTCTTT.

This clone was seen more than once but under ten times. The CDR3 is CASSQDTRQETQYF. CDR3 DNA sequence: TGTGCCAGCAGCCAAGATACCAGGCAAGAGACCCAGTACTTC. V and J are TRBV4-2 and TRBJ2-5; D is undetermined. Germline lookup yields CDR1 LGHNA and CDR2 YNFKEQ. V was trimmed by 0 bases and J by 2 bases, leaving 7 bases between them. The CDR3 spans 14 residues.

This chain joins TRBV2 and TRBJ2-1, with D unresolved. V lost 8 bases and J 3 bases, leaving 8 bases between the germline ends. This CDR3 has 12 residues. Germline lookup yields CDR1 SNHLY and CDR2 FYNNEI. The CDR3 loop is CASLSGYNEQFF. The CDR3 bases are TGTGCCAGCTTGTCGGGCTACAATGAGCAGTTCTTC.

V gene TRBV4-2 combines with J gene TRBJ2-1; D may be TRBD2 (7 bases). In germline, CDR1 is LGHNA, CDR2 YNFKEQ. This CDR3 is 21 amino acids long. V was trimmed by 1 base and J by 2 bases, leaving 27 bases between them. The CDR3 region is CASSQGRGGGGAGWAYNEQFF. The DNA of the CDR3 is TGTGCCAGCAGCCAAGGGCGAGGTGGAGGGGGGGCCGGATGGGCCTACAATGAGCAGTTCTTC.

The chain employs TRBV2 and TRBJ2-2; weak D call: TRBD1 (6 bases). This CDR3 has 14 amino acids. Germline V gene data show CDR1 as SNHLY and CDR2 as FYNNEI. V lost 5 bases, J lost 4 bases, and 11 bases lay in between. The CDR3 DNA sequence: TGTGCCAGCAGTCCCGAGGGGGTCACCGGGGAGCTGTTTTTT. It is translated as CASSPEGVTGELFF.

The chain has TRBV25-1 and TRBJ2-7, with TRBD1 matching over 7 bases. Germline-derived CDR1 and CDR2 are MGHDK and SYGVNS. V lost 7 bases, J lost 0 bases, and 9 bases stayed unmatched. The CDR3 sequence is 15 residues long. CDR3 in amino acids: CASTPTDRISYEQYF. CDR3 in DNA: TGTGCCAGCACCCCCACGGACAGGATCTCCTACGAGCAGTACTTC.